This entry lists 11 T cell receptor beta chains sequenced from one sample in a study of early T cells in non-severe SARS-CoV-2 infection. Each CDR3 protein gets one entry after TCRdb re-called the 5' RACE reads with MiXCR. The data hold around 58,000 distinct CDR3 sequences, with 4% to 5.5% observed a single time. The sample taken for sequencing was whole blood. These receptors were collected from an adult who was a healthcare worker with PCR-confirmed SARS-CoV-2 infection or an uninfected control (not recorded which).

This clonotype was seen many times. The chain uses TRBV5-1 and TRBJ1-2; a weak D match, TRBD1 (6 bases). Germline V gene data show CDR1 as SGHRS and CDR2 as YFSETQ. With 0 bases removed from V and 8 bases from J, the gap between germline ends came to 20 bases. The CDR3 sequence is 16 residues long. The DNA for the CDR3 is TGCGCCAGCAGCTTGGATCCGGGACAACCAGCGGTCGGCTACACCTTC. Translating gives CASSLDPGQPAVGYTF.

This clonotype came up a few times. The chain combines TRBV20-1 with TRBJ2-7; D may correspond to TRBD1 or TRBD2 (5 bases each). CDR1 and CDR2 from the germline V gene are DFQATT and SNEGSKA (reference sequence). CDR3 length equals 12 residues. Trimming removed 6 bases from V and 7 bases from J, with 16 bases in between. CDR3 DNA sequence: TGCAGTGCCAGGGACGGGATCCGGGAGCAGTACTTC. Amino acid sequence: CSARDGIREQYF.

This clonotype occurred many times. This sequence joins TRBV12-5 and TRBJ1-1, with 8 bases identical to TRBD1. This CDR3 comprises 16 residues. CDR1 and CDR2 from the germline V gene are LGHNT and FRNRAP. V shed 0 bases, J shed 4 bases, and the junction held 7 bases outside the gene matches. The CDR3 protein is CASGLVRRGRITEAFF. The CDR3 bases are TGTGCTAGTGGTTTGGTACGCAGGGGGCGAATCACTGAAGCTTTCTTT.

This clonotype was found many times. The rearrangement links TRBV10-3 to TRBJ1-1, with D tentatively TRBD1 (6 bases). This CDR3 spans 15 amino acids. V lost 6 bases to trimming and J lost 0 bases, with 14 bases between them. Germline lookup yields CDR1 ENHRY and CDR2 SYGVKD. The CDR3, as DNA: TGTGCCATCAGGATGATCAGGGGCATGAACACTGAAGCTTTCTTT. Protein: CAIRMIRGMNTEAFF.

This clonotype was seen repeatedly, ten times or more. The chain has TRBV20-1 and TRBJ2-3, with 8 bases fitting TRBD1. In germline, CDR1 is DFQATT, CDR2 SNEGSKA (reference sequence). The J segment lost 0 bases and the V segment lost 8 bases, leaving 10 bases of the junction unmatched. The length of the CDR3 is 15 residues. As DNA, the CDR3 is TGCAGTCTAAAACAGGGGGGAGGTAGCACAGATACGCAGTATTTT. As protein: CSLKQGGGSTDTQYF.

This clonotype was observed at least ten times. The V gene is TRBV4-2, the J gene TRBJ2-7; 13 positions match TRBD2. CDR1 and CDR2 (germline): LGHNA, YNFKEQ. The length of the CDR3 is 14 residues. V shed 3 bases and J 6 bases; nucleotides not matched to a gene: 2. This CDR3 reads CASSHGLAGAEQYF. CDR3 DNA: TGTGCCAGCAGCCATGGACTAGCGGGAGCCGAGCAGTACTTC.

This clonotype was recorded at least ten times. V is TRBV6-4 and J is TRBJ1-5; D not certain. V shed 2 bases and J shed 4 bases, with 15 bases lying between them. CDR3 size: 16 residues. Germline CDR1 and CDR2: MRHNA and SNTAGT. The CDR3 coding sequence is TGTGCCAGCAGTGACGCCCACGCACAAGGGAATCAGCCCCAGCATTTT. It yields the protein CASSDAHAQGNQPQHF.

This clonotype was counted only a few times. The chain has TRBV3-1 and TRBJ2-2; D is uncertain. The CDR3 has 14 amino acids. Looked up from germline, CDR1 is LGHDT and CDR2 is YNNKEL (reference sequence). With 0 bases removed from V and 5 bases from J, the gap between germline ends came to 7 bases. This chain's CDR3 is CASSQELQTGELFF. For the CDR3, the DNA is TGTGCCAGCAGCCAAGAGTTGCAAACCGGGGAGCTGTTTTTT.

The chain recombines TRBV19 with TRBJ1-6; the D is unclear. CDR3 size: 15 residues. The germline V and J ends were trimmed by 8 bases and 3 bases, with 14 bases remaining between them. Looked up from germline, CDR1 is LNHDA and CDR2 is SQIVND (reference sequence). In DNA form, the CDR3 reads TGTGCCAGTCTGGACGGACTGAACTATAATTCACCCCTCCACTTT. Protein sequence: CASLDGLNYNSPLHF. Full variable domain (outside the CDR3, taken from reference TRBV19 and TRBJ1-6): DGGITQSPKYLFRKEGQNVTLSCEQNLNHDAMYWYRQDPGQGLRLIYYSQIVNDFQKGDIAEGYSVSREKKESFPLTVTSAQKNPTAFYLCASLDGLNYNSPLHFGNGTRLTVT.

The chain links TRBV5-1 to TRBJ1-2, with D possibly matching TRBD1 (5 bases). CDR3 size: 13 residues. Germline lookup yields CDR1 SGHRS and CDR2 YFSETQ. Trimming shortened V by 0 bases and J by 7 bases, and 10 bases separated the two germline ends. CDR3 coding DNA: TGCGCCAGCAGCTTGGAAGGGGTAGCTGGCTACACCTTC. It codes for CASSLEGVAGYTF.

The CDR3 reads CASSWGPGLSIYEQYF. For the CDR3, the DNA is TGTGCCAGCTCCTGGGGACCGGGACTTTCTATCTACGAGCAGTACTTC. The chain uses TRBV27 and TRBJ2-7; a possible D gene is TRBD2 (6 bases). Germline loops: CDR1 MNHEY, CDR2 SMNVEV (reference sequence). CDR3 length equals 16 residues. The ends were cut back, 8 bases at V and 3 bases at J, with 23 bases in the middle.